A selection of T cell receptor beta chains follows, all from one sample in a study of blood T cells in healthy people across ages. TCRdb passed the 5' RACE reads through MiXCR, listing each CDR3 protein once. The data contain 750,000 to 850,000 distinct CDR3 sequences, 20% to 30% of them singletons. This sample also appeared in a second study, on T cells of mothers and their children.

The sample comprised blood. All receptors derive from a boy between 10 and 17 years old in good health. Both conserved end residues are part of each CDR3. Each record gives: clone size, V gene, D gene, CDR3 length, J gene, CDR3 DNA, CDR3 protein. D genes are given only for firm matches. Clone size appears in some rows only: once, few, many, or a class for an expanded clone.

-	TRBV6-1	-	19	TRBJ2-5	TGTGCCAGCAGTGTCACCGTCTTCCCTCGAGTCCCAGAGGAAGAGACCCAGTACTTC	CASSVTVFPRVPEEETQYF
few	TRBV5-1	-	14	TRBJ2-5	TGCGCCAGCAGCCGGCGCCCAGGGGCGGAGACCCAGTACTTC	CASSRRPGAETQYF
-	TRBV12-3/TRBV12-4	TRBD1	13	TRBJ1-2	TGTGCCAGCAGTGGGACAGCTGCCTATGGCTACACCTTC	CASSGTAAYGYTF
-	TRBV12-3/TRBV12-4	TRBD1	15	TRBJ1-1	TGTGCCAGCAGTTTAGGTGGGACAGGGCCCACTGAAGCTTTCTTT	CASSLGGTGPTEAFF
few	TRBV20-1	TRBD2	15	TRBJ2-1	TGCAGTGCTAGAGATATAGCGGGAGCTTGGAATGAGCAGTTCTTC	CSARDIAGAWNEQFF
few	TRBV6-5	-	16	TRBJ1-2	TGTGCCACCCGAACAGGGTCCGGTTCTCGTCGCTATGGCTACACCTTC	CATRTGSGSRRYGYTF
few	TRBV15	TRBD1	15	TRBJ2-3	TGTGCCACCAGCAGGGGACAGGGGGGGACAGATACGCAGTATTTT	CATSRGQGGTDTQYF
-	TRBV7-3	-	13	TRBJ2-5	TGTGCCAGCAGCCAGACATTCCAAGAGACCCAGTACTTC	CASSQTFQETQYF
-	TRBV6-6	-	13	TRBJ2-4	TGTGCCACCACACCCCGCGAGGAAAACATTCAGTACTTC	CATTPREENIQYF
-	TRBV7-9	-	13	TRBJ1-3	TGTGCCAGCAGCGTGGGCTCTGGAAACACCATATATTTT	CASSVGSGNTIYF
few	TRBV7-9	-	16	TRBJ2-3	TGTGCCAGCAGCTTAGGGGGACTCTCGGATCCAGATACGCAGTATTTT	CASSLGGLSDPDTQYF
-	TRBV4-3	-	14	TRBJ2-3	TGCGCCAGCAGCCAAGATTATACAGCCGATACGCAGTATTTT	CASSQDYTADTQYF
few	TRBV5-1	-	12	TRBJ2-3	TGCGCCAGCGGGGACAACACAGATACGCAGTATTTT	CASGDNTDTQYF
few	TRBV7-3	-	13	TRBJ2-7	TGTGCCAGCAGCTTAAGTAGTTTCGGGGAGCAGTACTTC	CASSLSSFGEQYF
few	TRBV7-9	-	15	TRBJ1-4	TGTGCCAGCAGCTTAGTGCCAGAACCAAATGAAAAACTGTTTTTT	CASSLVPEPNEKLFF
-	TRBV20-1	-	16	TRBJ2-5	TGCAGTGCTAGCTTAGGTAGCGGAAGACTACAAGAGACCCAGTACTTC	CSASLGSGRLQETQYF
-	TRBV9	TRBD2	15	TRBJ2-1	TGTGCCAGCGCCCGGCAGGGACTAGAGTACAATGAGCAGTTCTTC	CASARQGLEYNEQFF
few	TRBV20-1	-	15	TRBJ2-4	TGCAGTGCTAGAGATCTCCAGCTAGCCAAAAACATTCAGTACTTC	CSARDLQLAKNIQYF
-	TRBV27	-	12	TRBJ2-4	TGTGCCAGCAGTTCAATGGGAAACATTCAGTACTTC	CASSSMGNIQYF
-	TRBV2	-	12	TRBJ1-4	TGTGCCAGCAGGGGGCTCTATGAAAAACTGTTTTTT	CASRGLYEKLFF
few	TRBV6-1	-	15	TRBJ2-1	TGTGCCAGCAGTGAAGCAATTAGCCCCTACAATGAGCAGTTCTTC	CASSEAISPYNEQFF
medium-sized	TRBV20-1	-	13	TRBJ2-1	TGCAGTGCTAGAGTTTTAGCCCACAATGAGCAGTTCTTC	CSARVLAHNEQFF
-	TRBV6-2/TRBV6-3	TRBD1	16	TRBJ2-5	TGTGCCAGCAGTGGCGCCGGGACAGGGAACCAAGAGACCCAGTACTTC	CASSGAGTGNQETQYF
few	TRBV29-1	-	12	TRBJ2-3	TGCAGCGTTGAAGATGCACCAGATACGCAGTATTTT	CSVEDAPDTQYF
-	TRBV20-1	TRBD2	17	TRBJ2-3	TGCAGTGCTACGACTCTAGCGGGGGGGCGAAAAACAGATACGCAGTATTTT	CSATTLAGGRKTDTQYF
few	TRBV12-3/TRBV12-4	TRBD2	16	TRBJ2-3	TGTGCCAGCAGCTCGTGGACTAGCGGGATTGCAGATACGCAGTATTTT	CASSSWTSGIADTQYF
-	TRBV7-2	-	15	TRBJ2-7	TGTGCCAGCAGCTTAGCCCACAGGACCCCCTACGAGCAGTACTTC	CASSLAHRTPYEQYF
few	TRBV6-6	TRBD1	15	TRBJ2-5	TGTGCCAGCAGCACCGGGACAGGGGTTGGAGAGACCCAGTACTTC	CASSTGTGVGETQYF
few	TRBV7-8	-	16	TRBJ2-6	TGTGCCAGCAGGAAATCAACAGGGACTGGGGCCAACGTCCTGACTTTC	CASRKSTGTGANVLTF
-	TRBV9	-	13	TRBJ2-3	TGTGCCAGCAGCGTGATTTCCCTTGATACGCAGTATTTT	CASSVISLDTQYF
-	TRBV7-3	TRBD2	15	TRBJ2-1	TGTGCCAGCAGCTTCTCGGGGGGGACCCACAATGAGCAGTTCTTC	CASSFSGGTHNEQFF
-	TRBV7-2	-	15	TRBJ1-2	TGTGCCAGCAGCCCTAACCCAGGGGACTACTATGGCTACACCTTC	CASSPNPGDYYGYTF
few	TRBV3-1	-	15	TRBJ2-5	TGTGCCAGCAGCCAAGAAATTTCAGGGTACGAGACCCAGTACTTC	CASSQEISGYETQYF
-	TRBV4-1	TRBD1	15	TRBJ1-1	TGCGCCAGCAGTCAAGAACAGGGACAGATGACTGAAGCTTTCTTT	CASSQEQGQMTEAFF
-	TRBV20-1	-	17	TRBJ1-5	TGCAGTGCTACGGACAGACTGAGAGTTTATAGCAATCAGCCCCAGCATTTT	CSATDRLRVYSNQPQHF